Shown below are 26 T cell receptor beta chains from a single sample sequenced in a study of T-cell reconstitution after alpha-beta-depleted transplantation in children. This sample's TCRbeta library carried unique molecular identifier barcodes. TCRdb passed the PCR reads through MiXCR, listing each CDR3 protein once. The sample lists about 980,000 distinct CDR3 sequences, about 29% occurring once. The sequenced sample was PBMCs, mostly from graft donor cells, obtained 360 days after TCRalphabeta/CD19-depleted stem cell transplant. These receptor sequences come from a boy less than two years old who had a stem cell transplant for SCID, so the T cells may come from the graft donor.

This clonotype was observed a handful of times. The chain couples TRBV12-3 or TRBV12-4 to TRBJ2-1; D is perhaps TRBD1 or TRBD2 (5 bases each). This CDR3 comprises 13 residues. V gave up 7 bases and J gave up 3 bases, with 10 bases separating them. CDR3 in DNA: TGTGCCAGCAACCCAGGGAGCTACAATGAGCAGTTCTTC. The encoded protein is CASNPGSYNEQFF.

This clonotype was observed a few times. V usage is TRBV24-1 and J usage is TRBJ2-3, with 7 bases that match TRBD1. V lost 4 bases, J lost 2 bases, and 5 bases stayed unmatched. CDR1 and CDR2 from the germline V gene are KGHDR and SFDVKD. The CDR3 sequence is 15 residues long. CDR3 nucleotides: TGTGCCACCAGTGACACGGACAGGTTCACAGATACGCAGTATTTT. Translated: CATSDTDRFTDTQYF.

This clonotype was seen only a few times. CDR3 in amino acids: CASSYSPSSYNSPLHF. The CDR3 DNA follows: TGTGCCAGCAGTTACTCCCCGAGCTCCTATAATTCACCCCTCCACTTT. The chain links TRBV6-5 to TRBJ1-6; D gene uncertain. From germline, CDR1 is MNHEY and CDR2 SVGAGI. Trimming pared 0 bases from V and 0 bases from J, leaving 6 bases between. CDR3 size: 16 residues.

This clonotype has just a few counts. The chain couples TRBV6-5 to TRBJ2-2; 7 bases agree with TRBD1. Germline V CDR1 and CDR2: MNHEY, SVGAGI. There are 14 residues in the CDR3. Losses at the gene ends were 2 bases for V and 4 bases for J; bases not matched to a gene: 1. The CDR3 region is CASSYRGRTGELFF. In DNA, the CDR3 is TGTGCCAGCAGTTACAGGGGGCGCACCGGGGAGCTGTTTTTT.

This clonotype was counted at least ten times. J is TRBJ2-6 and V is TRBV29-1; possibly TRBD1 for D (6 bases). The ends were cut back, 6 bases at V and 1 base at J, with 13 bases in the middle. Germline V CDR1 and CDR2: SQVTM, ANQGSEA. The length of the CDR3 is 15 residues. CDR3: CSVEGHRSGANVLTF. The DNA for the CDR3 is TGCAGCGTAGAGGGACACCGATCTGGGGCCAACGTCCTGACTTTC.

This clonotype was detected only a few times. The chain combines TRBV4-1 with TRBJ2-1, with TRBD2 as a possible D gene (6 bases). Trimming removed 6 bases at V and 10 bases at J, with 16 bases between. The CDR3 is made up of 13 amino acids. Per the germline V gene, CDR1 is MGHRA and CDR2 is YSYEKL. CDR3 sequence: CASSPNWEEEQFF. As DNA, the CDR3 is TGCGCCAGCAGTCCGAATTGGGAGGAGGAGCAGTTCTTC.

The CDR3 reads CASSSDSWNEQFF. The CDR3 bases are TGCGCCAGCAGCTCGGACTCGTGGAATGAGCAGTTCTTC. The chain is built from TRBV5-1 and TRBJ2-1; D is possibly TRBD2 (5 bases). The CDR3 runs to 13 residues. Looked up from germline, CDR1 is SGHRS and CDR2 is YFSETQ. V dropped 3 bases and J dropped 7 bases, with 11 bases sitting between them.

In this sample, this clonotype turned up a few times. CDR3 bases: TGTGCCAGCAGCGTAGGGTTGGCGGGGGGTTCCTACAATGAGCAGTTCTTC. Its translation is CASSVGLAGGSYNEQFF. This chain uses TRBV9 with TRBJ2-1; TRBD2 matches at 8 bases. The CDR3 is 17 amino acids. Per the germline V gene, CDR1 is SGDLS and CDR2 is YYNGEE. V lost 0 bases, J lost 1 base, and 6 bases stayed unmatched. The entire variable domain, with the rest obtained from reference TRBV9 and TRBJ2-1, is as follows: DSGVTQTPKHLITATGQRVTLRCSPRSGDLSVYWYQQSLDQGLQFLIQYYNGEERAKGNILERFSAQQFPDLHSELNLSSLELGDSALYFCASSVGLAGGSYNEQFFGPGTRLTVL.

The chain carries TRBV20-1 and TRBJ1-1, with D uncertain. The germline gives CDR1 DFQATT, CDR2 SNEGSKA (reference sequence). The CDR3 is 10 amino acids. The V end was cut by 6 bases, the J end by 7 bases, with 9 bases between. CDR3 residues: CSADLDEAFF. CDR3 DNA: TGCAGTGCCGACTTGGATGAAGCTTTCTTT.

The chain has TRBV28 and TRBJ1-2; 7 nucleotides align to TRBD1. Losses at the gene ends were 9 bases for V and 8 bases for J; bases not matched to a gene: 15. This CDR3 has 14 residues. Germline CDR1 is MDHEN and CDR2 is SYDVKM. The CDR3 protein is CASLGGQVGKGYTF. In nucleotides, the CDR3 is TGTGCCAGTCTCGGTGGACAGGTCGGGAAGGGCTACACCTTC.

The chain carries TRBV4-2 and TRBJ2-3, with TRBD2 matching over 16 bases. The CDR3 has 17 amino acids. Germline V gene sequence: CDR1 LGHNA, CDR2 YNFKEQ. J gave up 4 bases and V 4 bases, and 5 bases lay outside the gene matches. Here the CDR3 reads CASSLRGTSGGADTQYF. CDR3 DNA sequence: TGTGCCAGCAGCCTCCGTGGGACTAGCGGGGGGGCAGATACGCAGTATTTT.

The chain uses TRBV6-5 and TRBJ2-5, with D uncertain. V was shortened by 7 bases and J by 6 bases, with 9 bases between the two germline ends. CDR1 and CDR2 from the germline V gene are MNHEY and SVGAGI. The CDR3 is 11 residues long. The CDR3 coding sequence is TGTGCCAGCACTAATAAAAAGACCCAGTACTTC. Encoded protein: CASTNKKTQYF.

CDR3: CASSRTGLTDTQYF. In DNA form, the CDR3 reads TGTGCCAGCAGTAGGACAGGGCTTACAGATACGCAGTATTTT. The J gene is TRBJ2-3, the V gene TRBV25-1; TRBD1 matches at 8 bases. V lost 5 bases and J lost 3; bases outside the gene matches: 4. This CDR3 region has 14 residues. Germline values: CDR1 MGHDK, CDR2 SYGVNS. The variable domain in full, with the rest retrieved from reference TRBV25-1 and TRBJ2-3, is EADIYQTPRYLVIGTGKKITLECSQTMGHDKMYWYQQDPGMELHLIHYSYGVNSTEKGDLSSESTVSRIRTEHFPLTLESARPSHTSQYLCASSRTGLTDTQYFGPGTRLTVL.

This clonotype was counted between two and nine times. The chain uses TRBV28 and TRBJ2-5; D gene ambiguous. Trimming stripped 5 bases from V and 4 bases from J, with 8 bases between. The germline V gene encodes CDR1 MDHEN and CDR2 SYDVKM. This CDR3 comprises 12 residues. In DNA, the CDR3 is TGTGCCAGCAGTAAGACGCCAGAGACCCAGTACTTC. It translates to CASSKTPETQYF.

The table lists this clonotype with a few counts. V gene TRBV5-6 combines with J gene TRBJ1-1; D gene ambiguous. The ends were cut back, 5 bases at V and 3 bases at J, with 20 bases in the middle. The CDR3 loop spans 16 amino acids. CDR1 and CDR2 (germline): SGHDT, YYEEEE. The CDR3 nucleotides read TGTGCCAGCAGGACCGCACCTTCCAGACGGCACACTGAAGCTTTCTTT. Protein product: CASRTAPSRRHTEAFF. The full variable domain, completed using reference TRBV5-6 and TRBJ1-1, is DAGVTQSPTHLIKTRGQQVTLRCSPKSGHDTVSWYQQALGQGPQFIFQYYEEEERQRGNFPDRFSGHQFPNYSSELNVNALLLGDSALYLCASRTAPSRRHTEAFFGQGTRLTVV.

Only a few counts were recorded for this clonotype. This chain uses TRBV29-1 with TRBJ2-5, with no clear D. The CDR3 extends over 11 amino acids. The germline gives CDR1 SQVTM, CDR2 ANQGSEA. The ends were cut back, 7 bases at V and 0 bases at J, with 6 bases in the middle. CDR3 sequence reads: CSANNQETQYF. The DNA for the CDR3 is TGCAGCGCAAACAACCAAGAGACCCAGTACTTC. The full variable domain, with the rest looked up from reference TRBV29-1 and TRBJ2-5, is SAVISQKPSRDICQRGTSLTIQCQVDSQVTMMFWYRQQPGQSLTLIATANQGSEATYESGFVIDKFPISRPNLTFSTLTVSNMSPEDSSIYLCSANNQETQYFGPGTRLLVL.

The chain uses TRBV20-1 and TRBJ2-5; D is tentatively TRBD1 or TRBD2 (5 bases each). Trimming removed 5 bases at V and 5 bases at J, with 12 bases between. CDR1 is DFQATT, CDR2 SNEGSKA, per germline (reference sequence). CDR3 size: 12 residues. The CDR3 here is CSAQPGDETQYF. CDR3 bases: TGCAGTGCTCAGCCCGGGGACGAGACCCAGTACTTC.

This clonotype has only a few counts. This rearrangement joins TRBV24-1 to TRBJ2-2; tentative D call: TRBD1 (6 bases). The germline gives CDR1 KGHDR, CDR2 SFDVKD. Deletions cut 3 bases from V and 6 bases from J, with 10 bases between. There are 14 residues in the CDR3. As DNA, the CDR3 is TGTGCCACCAGTGATAAGAAGGGGGCCGGGGAGCTGTTTTTT. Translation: CATSDKKGAGELFF.

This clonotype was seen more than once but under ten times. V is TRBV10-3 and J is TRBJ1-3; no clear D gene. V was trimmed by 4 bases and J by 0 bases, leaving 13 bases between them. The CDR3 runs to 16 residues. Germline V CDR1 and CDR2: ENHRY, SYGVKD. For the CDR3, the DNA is TGTGCCATCAGTGGAAAGGGAAGGTCCTCTGGAAACACCATATATTTT. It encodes CAISGKGRSSGNTIYF.

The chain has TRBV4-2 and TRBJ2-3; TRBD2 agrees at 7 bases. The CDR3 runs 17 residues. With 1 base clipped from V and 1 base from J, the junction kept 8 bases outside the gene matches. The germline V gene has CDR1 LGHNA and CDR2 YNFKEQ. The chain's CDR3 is CASSQVGLAARTDTQYF. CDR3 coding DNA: TGTGCCAGCAGCCAAGTAGGGCTAGCGGCGCGCACAGATACGCAGTATTTT.

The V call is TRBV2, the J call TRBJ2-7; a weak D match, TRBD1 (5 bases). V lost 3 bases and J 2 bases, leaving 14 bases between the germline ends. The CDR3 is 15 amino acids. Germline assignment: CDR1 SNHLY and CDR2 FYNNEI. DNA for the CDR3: TGTGCCAGCAGTGAGTGGGAAAAGGGGACCTACGAGCAGTACTTC. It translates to CASSEWEKGTYEQYF. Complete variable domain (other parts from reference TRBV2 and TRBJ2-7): EPEVTQTPSHQVTQMGQEVILRCVPISNHLYFYWYRQILGQKVEFLVSFYNNEISEKSEIFDDQFSVERPDGSNFTLKIRSTKLEDSAMYFCASSEWEKGTYEQYFGPGTRLTVT.

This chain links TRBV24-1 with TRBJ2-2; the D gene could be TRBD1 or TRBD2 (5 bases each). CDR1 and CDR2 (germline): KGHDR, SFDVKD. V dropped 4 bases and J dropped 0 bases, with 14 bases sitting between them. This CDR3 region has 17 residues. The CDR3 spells CATSDPSGTANTGELFF. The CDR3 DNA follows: TGTGCCACCAGTGACCCCTCCGGGACCGCGAACACCGGGGAGCTGTTTTTT.

Here the CDR3 DNA reads TGTGCCAGCAGCCAAGCACGGGGTACCGCCTCCTACAATGAGCAGTTCTTC. It is translated as CASSQARGTASYNEQFF. This chain joins TRBV3-1 and TRBJ2-1; weak D call: TRBD2 (5 bases). Looked up from germline, CDR1 is LGHDT and CDR2 is YNNKEL (reference sequence). The CDR3 is made up of 17 amino acids. Trimming pared 1 base from V and 0 bases from J, leaving 13 bases between.

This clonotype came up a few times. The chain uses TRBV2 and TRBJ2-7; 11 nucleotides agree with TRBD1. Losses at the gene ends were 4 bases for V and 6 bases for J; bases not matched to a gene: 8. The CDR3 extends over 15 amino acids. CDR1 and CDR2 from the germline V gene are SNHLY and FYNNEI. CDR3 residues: CASSGAWTGGLEQYF. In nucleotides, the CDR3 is TGTGCCAGCAGTGGGGCCTGGACAGGGGGCCTCGAGCAGTACTTC. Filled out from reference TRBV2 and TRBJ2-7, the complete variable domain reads EPEVTQTPSHQVTQMGQEVILRCVPISNHLYFYWYRQILGQKVEFLVSFYNNEISEKSEIFDDQFSVERPDGSNFTLKIRSTKLEDSAMYFCASSGAWTGGLEQYFGPGTRLTVT.

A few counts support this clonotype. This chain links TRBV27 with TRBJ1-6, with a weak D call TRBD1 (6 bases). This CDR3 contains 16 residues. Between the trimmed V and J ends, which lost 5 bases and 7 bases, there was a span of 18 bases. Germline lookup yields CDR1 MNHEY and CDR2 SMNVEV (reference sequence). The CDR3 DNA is TGTGCCAGCAGTGCACAGACAGGTGATTGGAATTCACCCCTCCACTTT. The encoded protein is CASSAQTGDWNSPLHF.

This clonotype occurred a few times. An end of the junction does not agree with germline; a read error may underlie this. The CDR3 bases are TGTGCCAGCAGTTTATCCCCGCTCGGGCGGCTTGACTTC. This translates into CASSLSPLGRLDF. The rearrangement links TRBV27 to TRBJ1-2; unclear D gene. The CDR3 consists of 13 residues. Germline V lookup: CDR1 MNHEY, CDR2 SMNVEV (reference sequence).